A single T cell receptor (beta chain) is shown here with its context. The antigen remains unidentified. Germline CDR1 and CDR2: MNHNS and SASEGT. The J segment lost 6 bases and the V segment lost 2 bases, leaving 7 bases of the junction unmatched. The CDR3 is made up of 15 amino acids. The data were obtained in a study of shared clonotypes between healthy human individuals. TCRdb's table, derived via immunoSEQ multiplex PCR, lists solely in-frame clones and lacks some. The data contain around 700,000 clones, 72% of them singletons. Regarding the study as a whole: It was the non-shared clonotypes that had lower generation probabilities than clonotypes shared by all four donors.

Free of recent acute infections or vaccinations, the donors were healthy HIV-negative adults. Sequenced sample: memory CD4+ T cells sorted from blood. Subset indicated: CD45RA-negative fraction. This chain connects TRBV6-1 to TRBJ2-3; 8 nucleotides line up with TRBD2. The source of this sequence is a woman aged 25 to 39 in good health. The CDR3 region is CASSELSGSGDTQYF. The DNA for the CDR3 is TGTGCCAGCAGTGAACTCAGCGGGAGTGGCGATACGCAGTATTTT.